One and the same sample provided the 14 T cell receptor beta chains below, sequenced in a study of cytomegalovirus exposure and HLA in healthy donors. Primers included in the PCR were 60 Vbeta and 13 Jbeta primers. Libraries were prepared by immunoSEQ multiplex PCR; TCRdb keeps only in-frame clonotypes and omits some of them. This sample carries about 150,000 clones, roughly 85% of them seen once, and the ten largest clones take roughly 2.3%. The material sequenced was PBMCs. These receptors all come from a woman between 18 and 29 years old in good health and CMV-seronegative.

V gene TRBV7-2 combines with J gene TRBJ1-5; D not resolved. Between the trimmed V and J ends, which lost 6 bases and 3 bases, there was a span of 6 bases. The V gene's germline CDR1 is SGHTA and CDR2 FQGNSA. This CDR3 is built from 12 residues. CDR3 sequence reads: CASRRPNQPQHF. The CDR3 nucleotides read TGTGCCAGCAGGCGGCCCAATCAGCCCCAGCATTTT.

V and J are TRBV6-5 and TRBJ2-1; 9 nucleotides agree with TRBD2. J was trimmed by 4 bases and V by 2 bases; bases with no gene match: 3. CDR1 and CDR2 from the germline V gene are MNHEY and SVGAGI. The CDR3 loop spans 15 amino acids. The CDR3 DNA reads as TGTGCCAGCAGTTACGGGCTAGCGGGGTACAATGAGCAGTTCTTC. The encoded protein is CASSYGLAGYNEQFF.

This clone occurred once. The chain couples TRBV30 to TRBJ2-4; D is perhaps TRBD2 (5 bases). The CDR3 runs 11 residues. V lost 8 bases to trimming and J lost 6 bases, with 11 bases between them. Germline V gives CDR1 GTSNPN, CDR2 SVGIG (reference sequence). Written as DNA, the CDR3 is TGTGCCGTCGGACTCCTAAACATTCAGTACTTC. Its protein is CAVGLLNIQYF.

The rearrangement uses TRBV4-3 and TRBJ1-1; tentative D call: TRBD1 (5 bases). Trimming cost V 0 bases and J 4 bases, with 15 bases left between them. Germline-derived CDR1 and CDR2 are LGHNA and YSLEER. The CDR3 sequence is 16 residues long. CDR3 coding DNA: TGCGCCAGCAGCCAAGATCTACCCGGGGGAGGCACTGAAGCTTTCTTT. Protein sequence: CASSQDLPGGGTEAFF.

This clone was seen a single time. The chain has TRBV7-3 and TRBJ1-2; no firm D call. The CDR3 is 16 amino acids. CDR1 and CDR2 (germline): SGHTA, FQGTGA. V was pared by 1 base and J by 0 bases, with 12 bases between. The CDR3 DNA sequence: TGTGCCAGCAGCTTAAGGCAGAACCCTTCTAACTATGGCTACACCTTC. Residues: CASSLRQNPSNYGYTF.

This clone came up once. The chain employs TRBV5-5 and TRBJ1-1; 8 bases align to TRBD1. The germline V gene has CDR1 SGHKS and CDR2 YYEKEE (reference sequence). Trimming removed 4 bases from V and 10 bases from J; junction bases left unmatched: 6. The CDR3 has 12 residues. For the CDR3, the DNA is TGTGCCAGCAGCATGGACAGGGTTTCAGCTTTCTTT. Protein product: CASSMDRVSAFF.

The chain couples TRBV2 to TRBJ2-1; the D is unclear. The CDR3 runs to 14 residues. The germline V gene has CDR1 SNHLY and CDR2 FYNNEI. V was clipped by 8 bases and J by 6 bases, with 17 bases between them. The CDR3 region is CASSEQSLSNEQFF. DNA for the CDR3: TGTGCCAGCTCCGAGCAATCGCTATCCAATGAGCAGTTCTTC. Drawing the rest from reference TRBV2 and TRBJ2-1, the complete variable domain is EPEVTQTPSHQVTQMGQEVILRCVPISNHLYFYWYRQILGQKVEFLVSFYNNEISEKSEIFDDQFSVERPDGSNFTLKIRSTKLEDSAMYFCASSEQSLSNEQFFGPGTRLTVL.

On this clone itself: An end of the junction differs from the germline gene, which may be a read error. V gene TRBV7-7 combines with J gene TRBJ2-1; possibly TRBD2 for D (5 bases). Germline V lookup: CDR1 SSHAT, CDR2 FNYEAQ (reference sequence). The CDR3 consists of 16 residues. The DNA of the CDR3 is TGTGCTAGCAGCCCTGGGAGAGTTGTGGCTAGCAATGAGCAGTTCTTC. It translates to CASSPGRVVASNEQFF.

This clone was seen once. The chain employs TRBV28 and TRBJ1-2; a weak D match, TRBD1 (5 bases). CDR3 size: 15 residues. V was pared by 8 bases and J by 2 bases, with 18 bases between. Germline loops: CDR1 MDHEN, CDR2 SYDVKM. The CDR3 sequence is CASGGAGLGNYGYTF. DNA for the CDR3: TGTGCCAGCGGAGGGGCAGGGTTAGGCAACTATGGCTACACCTTC.

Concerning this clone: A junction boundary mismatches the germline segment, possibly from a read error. CDR3 amino acids: CASSPNLGRGSTGELFF. CDR3 sequence (DNA): TGTGCTAGCAGCCCAAACCTTGGCAGGGGATCCACCGGGGAGCTGTTTTTT. The rearrangement links TRBV7-7 to TRBJ2-2, with D maybe TRBD1 (6 bases). The germline V gene has CDR1 SSHAT and CDR2 FNYEAQ (reference sequence). The CDR3 consists of 17 residues.

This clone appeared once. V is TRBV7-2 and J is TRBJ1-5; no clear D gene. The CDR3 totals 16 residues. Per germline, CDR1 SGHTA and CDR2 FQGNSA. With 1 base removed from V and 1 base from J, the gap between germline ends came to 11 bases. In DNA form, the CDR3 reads TGTGCCAGCAGCTTAGAGGAGGCAGGCAGCAATCAGCCCCAGCATTTT. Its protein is CASSLEEAGSNQPQHF. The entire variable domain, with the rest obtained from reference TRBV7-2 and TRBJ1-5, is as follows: GAGVSQSPSNKVTEKGKDVELRCDPISGHTALYWYRQSLGQGLEFLIYFQGNSAPDKSGLPSDRFSAERTGGSVSTLTIQRTQQEDSAVYLCASSLEEAGSNQPQHFGDGTRLSIL.

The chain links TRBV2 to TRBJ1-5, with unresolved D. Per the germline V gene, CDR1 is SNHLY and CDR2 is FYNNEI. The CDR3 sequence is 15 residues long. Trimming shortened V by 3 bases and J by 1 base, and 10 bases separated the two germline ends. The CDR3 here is CASSEGGRSNQPQHF. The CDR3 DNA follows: TGTGCCAGCAGTGAGGGAGGCCGGAGCAATCAGCCCCAGCATTTT. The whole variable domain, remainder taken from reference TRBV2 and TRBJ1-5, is EPEVTQTPSHQVTQMGQEVILRCVPISNHLYFYWYRQILGQKVEFLVSFYNNEISEKSEIFDDQFSVERPDGSNFTLKIRSTKLEDSAMYFCASSEGGRSNQPQHFGDGTRLSIL.

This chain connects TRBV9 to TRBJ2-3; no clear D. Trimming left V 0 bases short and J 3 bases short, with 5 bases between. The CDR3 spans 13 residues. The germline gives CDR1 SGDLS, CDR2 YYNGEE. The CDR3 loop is CASSVVMTDTQYF. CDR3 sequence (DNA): TGTGCCAGCAGCGTAGTCATGACAGATACGCAGTATTTT.

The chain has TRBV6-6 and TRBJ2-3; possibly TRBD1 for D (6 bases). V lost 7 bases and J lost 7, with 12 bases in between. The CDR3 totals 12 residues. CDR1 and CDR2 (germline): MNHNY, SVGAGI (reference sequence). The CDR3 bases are TGTGCCAGCATGGGGGCCGAAAATACGCAGTATTTT. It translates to CASMGAENTQYF.